This is a list of T cell receptor beta chains from one sample in a study of blood T cell repertoires in COVID-19. The method was immunoSEQ multiplex PCR; TCRdb's version includes in-frame clones alone and lacks a portion of them. The profile covers a few hundred thousand clones, with less than 90% appearing a single time and 1.9% taken by the ten largest. What was sequenced was peripheral blood. These receptors came from a man between 40 and 49 years old with active or convalescent COVID-19. Each CDR3 is given with its conserved first and last residue. Each record gives: D gene, J gene, V gene, clone size, CDR3 protein, CDR3 DNA. A D gene is named only where the DNA matches it firmly. The listing skips clone size in some rows; elsewhere it reads once, few, many or a size class.

.	TRBJ2-3	TRBV6-1	.	CASSVYVDSSTDTQYF	TGTGCCAGCAGTGTTTATGTAGACTCAAGCACAGATACGCAGTATTTT
.	TRBJ1-2	TRBV6-5	.	CASSRTAYGYTF	TGTGCCAGCAGCCGGACAGCCTATGGCTACACCTTC
.	TRBJ2-3	TRBV3-1/TRBV3-2	.	CASSQALAASTDTQYF	TGTGCCAGCAGCCAAGCGCTAGCAGCTAGCACAGATACGCAGTATTTT
.	TRBJ1-1	TRBV5-4	.	CASSSRTGATEAFF	TGTGCCAGCAGCTCCCGAACAGGAGCTACGGAAGCTTTCTTT
.	TRBJ2-3	TRBV24-1	once	CATSANMISTDTQYF	TGTGCCACCAGTGCCAACATGATAAGCACAGATACGCAGTATTTT
TRBD2	TRBJ2-5	TRBV2	.	CATKRKGLAGGPAETQYF	TGTGCCACCAAAAGGAAGGGACTAGCGGGGGGGCCCGCGGAGACCCAGTACTTC
TRBD2	TRBJ2-3	TRBV29-1	.	CSVRGTSGGPTDTQYF	TGCAGCGTGCGAGGGACTAGCGGGGGGCCCACAGATACGCAGTATTTT
TRBD1	TRBJ2-1	TRBV19	.	CASSIGTGYNEQFF	TGTGCCAGTAGTATCGGGACAGGATACAATGAGCAGTTCTTC
TRBD2	TRBJ2-2	TRBV18	.	CASSPVGTTYTGELFF	TGTGCCAGCTCACCAGTCGGGACTACTTACACCGGGGAGCTGTTTTTT
.	TRBJ1-2	TRBV28	few	CASIPWDWPNYGYTF	TGTGCCAGCATCCCCTGGGACTGGCCTAACTATGGCTACACCTTC
.	TRBJ2-1	TRBV28	.	CASSLWGPPHNEQFF	TGTGCCAGCAGTTTATGGGGGCCCCCCCACAATGAGCAGTTCTTC
.	TRBJ2-5	TRBV2	.	CASRSPGPRAQYF	TGTGCCAGCAGATCGCCGGGTCCCCGGGCCCAGTACTTC
TRBD2	TRBJ2-1	TRBV19	.	CASRPGVAGGSYNEQFF	TGTGCCAGTAGGCCGGGCGTAGCGGGAGGCTCCTACAATGAGCAGTTCTTC
.	TRBJ2-7	TRBV27	.	CASSLSGGPAGEYF	TGTGCCAGCAGTTTATCAGGGGGACCAGCTGGGGAGTACTTC
.	TRBJ2-3	TRBV29-1	.	CSVVKGLSTDTQYF	TGCAGCGTTGTAAAGGGGCTTTCCACAGATACGCAGTATTTT
TRBD2	TRBJ2-2	TRBV29-1	.	CSVLAGLAGVNTGELFF	TGCAGCGTTTTAGCCGGACTAGCGGGGGTAAACACCGGGGAGCTGTTTTTT
TRBD1	TRBJ1-1	TRBV11-1	.	CASSLRDRASEAFF	TGTGCCAGCAGCTTACGGGACAGGGCCTCTGAAGCTTTCTTT
.	TRBJ1-6	TRBV5-1	.	CASSPGQNNSPLHF	TGCGCCAGCAGCCCGGGACAAAATAATTCACCCCTCCACTTT
.	TRBJ1-5	TRBV3-1/TRBV3-2	.	CASSRTHNQPQHF	TGTGCCAGCAGCCGCACTCACAATCAGCCCCAGCATTTT
.	TRBJ2-7	TRBV19	.	CASNQGWGHEQYF	TGTGCCAGTAACCAGGGTTGGGGTCACGAGCAGTACTTC
.	TRBJ2-7	TRBV7-8	.	CASSLPAAGSYEQYF	TGTGCCAGCAGCCTCCCCGCGGCGGGCTCCTACGAGCAGTACTTC
TRBD1	TRBJ1-2	TRBV18	once	CASSPVWQGAISNYGYTF	TGTGCCAGCTCACCGGTATGGCAGGGGGCTATTTCTAACTATGGCTACACCTTC
.	TRBJ1-3	TRBV10-3	.	CAISERGGTKGNTIYF	TGTGCCATCAGTGAACGGGGGGGGACGAAAGGAAACACCATATATTTT
TRBD1	TRBJ1-1	TRBV7-3	.	CASSSGQGPNTEVFF	TGTGCCAGCAGCTCCGGACAGGGGCCGAACACTGAAGTTTTCTTT
.	TRBJ1-1	TRBV11-3	.	CASSPDLGPSTEAFF	TGTGCCAGCAGCCCCGACCTGGGGCCGAGCACTGAAGCTTTCTTT
.	TRBJ1-6	TRBV19	once	CASSIRRANSPLHF	TGTGCCAGTAGTATTCGCAGGGCGAATTCACCCCTCCACTTT
.	TRBJ2-1	TRBV5-1	.	CASSEPDRPYNEQFF	TGCGCCAGCAGCGAACCAGACAGGCCCTACAATGAGCAGTTCTTC
TRBD1	TRBJ1-4	TRBV7-8	.	CASSSLVTGEWGKLFF	TGTGCCAGCAGCTCGCTCGTAACAGGGGAATGGGGAAAACTGTTTTTT
TRBD2	TRBJ2-7	TRBV27	.	CASSWGGETYEQYF	TGTGCCAGCAGTTGGGGAGGGGAGACCTACGAGCAGTACTTC
TRBD1	TRBJ1-2	TRBV2	.	CASIRDRDYGYTF	TGTGCCAGCATTAGGGACAGGGACTATGGCTACACCTTC
.	TRBJ2-1	TRBV9	.	CASSVPRDEQFF	TGTGCCAGCAGCGTCCCCAGGGATGAGCAGTTCTTC
.	TRBJ2-1	TRBV12-3/TRBV12-4	.	CASSEGAYNEQFF	TGTGCCAGCAGTGAGGGAGCCTACAATGAGCAGTTCTTC
.	TRBJ2-5	TRBV5-1	.	CASSPSGQETQYF	TGCGCCAGCAGCCCTTCAGGGCAAGAGACCCAGTACTTC
TRBD2	TRBJ2-7	TRBV4-2	.	CASSQVGTREGEQYF	TGTGCCAGCAGCCAAGTTGGGACACGGGAGGGCGAGCAGTACTTC
TRBD1	TRBJ2-7	TRBV24-1	.	CATSDIGTGSLHEQYF	TGTGCCACCAGTGATATAGGGACAGGTAGTTTACACGAGCAGTACTTC
.	TRBJ1-1	TRBV19	.	CATRSGTEAFF	TGTGCCACCCGATCGGGTACTGAAGCTTTCTTT
TRBD1	TRBJ2-1	TRBV7-9	.	CASSLGQGAQRPKDEQFF	TGTGCCAGCAGCTTAGGGCAGGGGGCGCAAAGGCCAAAGGATGAGCAGTTCTTC
.	TRBJ2-7	TRBV21-1	.	CASRRGPGGRWESYEQYF	TGTGCCAGCAGAAGAGGCCCAGGGGGCCGGTGGGAGTCCTACGAGCAGTACTTC
TRBD1	TRBJ2-7	TRBV4-2	.	CASSGTGDHEQYF	TGTGCCAGCAGCGGGACAGGGGACCACGAGCAGTACTTC
TRBD1	TRBJ1-4	TRBV9	.	CASSPGGTGGRVTRTNEKLFF	TGTGCCAGCAGTCCGGGGGGGACAGGGGGCAGGGTTACCCGGACTAATGAAAAACTGTTTTTT
.	TRBJ2-3	TRBV2	.	CASSVRLSTDTQYF	TGTGCCAGCAGTGTCAGGCTTAGCACAGATACGCAGTATTTT
.	TRBJ2-5	TRBV6-5	.	CASIGSGPRTQYF	TGTGCCAGCATCGGAAGCGGACCCAGGACCCAGTACTTC
TRBD1	TRBJ2-7	TRBV28	.	CASSSGQGGSGHPLYEQYF	TGTGCCAGCAGCTCCGGACAGGGTGGGAGCGGGCACCCTCTATACGAGCAGTACTTC
.	TRBJ2-7	TRBV6-4	once	CASSDLVSSPYEQYF	TGTGCCAGCAGTGATTTAGTTAGCAGCCCCTACGAGCAGTACTTC
.	TRBJ2-7	TRBV5-1	.	CASSVSGVGSYEQYF	TGCGCCAGCAGCGTTTCAGGGGTAGGCTCCTACGAGCAGTACTTC
TRBD2	TRBJ2-7	TRBV6-6	.	CASSGLAGTVGSEQYF	TGTGCCAGCAGCGGTCTAGCGGGGACCGTAGGTTCCGAGCAGTACTTC
TRBD1	TRBJ1-2	TRBV28	.	CASSSRRAGGDGNGYTF	TGTGCCAGCAGTTCCCGTCGTGCAGGGGGCGACGGGAATGGCTACACCTTC
TRBD1	TRBJ1-1	TRBV18	.	CASSPRRQGNTEAFF	TGTGCCAGCTCACCACGGCGACAGGGGAACACTGAAGCTTTCTTT
TRBD1	TRBJ1-3	TRBV7-9	.	CASSPRSSGQGAYTIYF	TGTGCCAGCAGCCCCAGGAGCTCGGGACAGGGGGCATACACCATATATTTT
TRBD2	TRBJ2-1	TRBV7-9	once	CASSLGSGGEQFF	TGTGCCAGCAGCTTAGGTAGCGGGGGTGAGCAGTTCTTC
TRBD1	TRBJ1-3	TRBV7-9	.	CASSSLTGEESGNTIYF	TGTGCCAGCAGCTCTCTGACAGGGGAAGAATCTGGAAACACCATATATTTT
TRBD1	TRBJ1-2	TRBV6-1	few	CASSERTGGENYGYTF	TGTGCCAGCAGTGAGCGGACAGGGGGAGAAAACTATGGCTACACCTTC
.	TRBJ1-6	TRBV30	.	CAWSVKGSDSPLHF	TGTGCCTGGAGTGTAAAGGGGTCGGATTCACCCCTCCACTTT
.	TRBJ2-1	TRBV13	.	CASSGDEGNEQFF	TGTGCCAGCTCAGGCGACGAGGGTAATGAGCAGTTCTTC